The present TCR beta chain was sequenced within a study of shared clonotypes between healthy human individuals. Findings of the study overall: Clonotypes that were shared across several donors made up around 5.5% of naive CD4 clonotypes.

Libraries were prepared by immunoSEQ multiplex PCR; TCRdb keeps only in-frame clonotypes and omits some of them. Among around 550,000 clones listed, about 95% were seen once. The study enrolled healthy HIV-negative adults without recent acute infections or vaccinations as donors. Deletions cut 6 bases from V and 1 base from J, with 16 bases between. The germline V gene encodes CDR1 MDHEN and CDR2 SYDVKM. The CDR3 consists of 16 residues. A word on this clone: Its antigen is still unknown.

Input material: naive CD4+ T cells sorted from blood. This sample's subset: CD45RA+ positively selected. This TCR came from a woman in her twenties or thirties in good health. V gene TRBV28 combines with J gene TRBJ1-5; D not certain. The CDR3 sequence is CASRPPWGSSNQPQHF. CDR3 nucleotides: TGTGCCAGCAGACCCCCCTGGGGTTCAAGCAATCAGCCCCAGCATTTT.